This entry lists 20 T cell receptor beta chains sequenced from one sample in a study of T cell responses to AZD1222 COVID-19 vaccine (dated by TCRdb to the early 2020s). Library construction relied on the immunoSEQ multiplex PCR assay. TCRdb stores this immuneACCESS table with in-frame sequences only. Part of the clones is absent; in the studies checked, under half of the shortfall reflects unresolved V genes, and no reason is known for the rest. Here the sample has approximately 210,000 clones; 91% occur a single time. The ten largest clones take up about 3.5% of the sample. The sample's time point label, in plain terms: about 28 days (+/-7) after the second vaccine dose. The specimen was peripheral blood, collected 28 days after the second AZD1222 dose. The receptor set was obtained from an adult who received the AZD1222 COVID-19 vaccine.

V is TRBV28 and J is TRBJ1-5, with a possible D match to TRBD1 (6 bases). Germline CDR1 and CDR2: MDHEN and SYDVKM. V lost 3 bases, J lost 7 bases, and 13 bases lay in between. The CDR3 is 14 amino acids. The CDR3 DNA is TGTGCCAGCAGTTTGCCACAGGGATGGCAGCCCCAGCATTTT. Translation gives CASSLPQGWQPQHF.

There are a few counts of this clone. This chain uses TRBV9 with TRBJ1-2; D is possibly TRBD1 (5 bases). V was trimmed by 0 bases and J by 6 bases, leaving 12 bases between them. The CDR3 totals 14 residues. Germline V CDR1 and CDR2: SGDLS, YYNGEE. CDR3 amino acids: CASSVGQGWNGYTF. In DNA form, the CDR3 reads TGTGCCAGCAGCGTAGGTCAGGGCTGGAATGGCTACACCTTC.

This clone has only one observation. The gene calls are TRBV7-3 and TRBJ2-7, with 10 positions matching TRBD1. V shed 6 bases, J shed 4 bases, and the junction held 9 bases outside the gene matches. This CDR3 has 15 residues. Germline CDR1 is SGHTA and CDR2 is FQGTGA. The CDR3 sequence: CASSWDRGTVYEQYF. CDR3 nucleotide sequence: TGTGCCAGCAGTTGGGACAGGGGCACCGTATACGAGCAGTACTTC.

The chain is built from TRBV18 and TRBJ1-4; no firm D call. The CDR3 length is 13 residues. The germline gives CDR1 KGHSH, CDR2 LQKENI. V was shortened by 3 bases and J by 0 bases, with 2 bases between the two germline ends. The CDR3: CASSPPTNEKLFF. The CDR3 nucleotides read TGTGCCAGCTCACCGCCAACTAATGAAAAACTGTTTTTT.

V is TRBV6-6 and J is TRBJ2-3; D may be TRBD1 (6 bases). This CDR3 region has 16 residues. Germline V lookup: CDR1 MNHNY, CDR2 SVGAGI (reference sequence). The V and J ends lost 5 bases and 4 bases respectively, with 19 bases between them. CDR3: CASSRGKQGSADTQYF. CDR3 DNA sequence: TGTGCCAGCAGTAGGGGGAAACAGGGATCAGCAGATACGCAGTATTTT.

The rearrangement uses TRBV10-3 and TRBJ2-1, with D hard to call. V lost 3 bases and J 7 bases, leaving 16 bases between the germline ends. Germline lookup yields CDR1 ENHRY and CDR2 SYGVKD. The CDR3 sequence is 15 residues long. CDR3 region: CAISDLILIGNEQFF. CDR3 bases: TGTGCCATCAGTGACTTGATCCTAATTGGAAATGAGCAGTTCTTC.

The V and J genes are TRBV28 and TRBJ2-7; D is unclear. The germline CDR1 and CDR2 sequences are MDHEN and SYDVKM. With 6 bases removed from V and 4 bases from J, the gap between germline ends came to 10 bases. The length of the CDR3 is 12 residues. CDR3 protein: CASRDGWYEQYF. DNA of the CDR3: TGTGCCAGCAGGGACGGTTGGTACGAGCAGTACTTC.

The rearrangement links TRBV3-1 (or the pseudogene TRBV3-2) to TRBJ1-1; TRBD1 matches at 8 bases. Germline CDR1 reads LGHDT; CDR2 reads YNNKEL (reference sequence). There are 17 residues in the CDR3. Trimming removed 7 bases from V and 2 bases from J; junction bases left unmatched: 15. In DNA form, the CDR3 reads TGTGCCAGCAACCAGGGGGCGTTAACGCGGGGAAACACTGAAGCTTTCTTT. Protein product: CASNQGALTRGNTEAFF.

V and J are TRBV28 and TRBJ1-5; tentatively, D is TRBD1 (5 bases). The V gene's germline CDR1 is MDHEN and CDR2 SYDVKM. This CDR3 has 16 residues. V dropped 6 bases and J dropped 5 bases, with 20 bases sitting between them. The CDR3 nucleotides are TGTGCCAGCAGACAATCCGGAGCGGCGGGGCATCAGCCCCAGCATTTT. Protein: CASRQSGAAGHQPQHF.

The sample holds one count of this clone. The chain combines TRBV7-9 with TRBJ2-1; tentatively, D is TRBD1 (5 bases). Germline V lookup: CDR1 SEHNR, CDR2 FQNEAQ (reference sequence). The CDR3 sequence is 13 residues long. With 1 base removed from V and 11 bases from J, the gap between germline ends came to 12 bases. CDR3 region: CASSLETASKQFF. In nucleotides, the CDR3 is TGTGCCAGCAGCTTAGAGACAGCTTCCAAGCAGTTCTTC.

The J gene is TRBJ1-3, the V gene TRBV5-5; D is possibly TRBD1 (5 bases). This CDR3 has 13 amino acids. The germline V gene encodes CDR1 SGHKS and CDR2 YYEKEE (reference sequence). V gave up 5 bases and J gave up 5 bases, with 11 bases separating them. The chain's CDR3 is CASSMGGRNTIYF. CDR3 coding DNA: TGTGCCAGCAGTATGGGGGGGAGAAACACCATATATTTT.

This rearrangement joins TRBV2 to TRBJ1-3, with unresolved D. There are 18 residues in the CDR3. The germline V gene has CDR1 SNHLY and CDR2 FYNNEI. V lost 6 bases, J lost 1 base, and 22 bases lay in between. CDR3 nucleotide sequence: TGTGCCAGCAGCGAACAGCGACCTCCACTCAATTCTGGAAACACCATATATTTT. This gives the protein CASSEQRPPLNSGNTIYF.

This clone has just one count. DNA for the CDR3: TGTGCCAGCAGCCAACTCGGTCGGAGGGGTTTGGAGACCCAGTACTTC. This translates into CASSQLGRRGLETQYF. This sequence joins TRBV3-1 (or the pseudogene TRBV3-2) and TRBJ2-5; possibly TRBD2 for D (6 bases). The CDR3 contains 16 residues. Germline CDR1 LGHDT, CDR2 YNNKEL (reference sequence). The germline V and J ends were trimmed by 2 bases and 5 bases, with 18 bases remaining between them.

The J gene is TRBJ1-5, the V gene TRBV28, with 10 bases identical to TRBD1. The CDR3 is made up of 14 amino acids. Germline CDR1 MDHEN, CDR2 SYDVKM. The trim removed 4 bases at V and 5 bases at J, leaving 2 bases unmatched. Here the CDR3 DNA reads TGTGCCAGCAGTTCGACAGGGGGCGATCAGCCCCAGCATTTT. Protein sequence: CASSSTGGDQPQHF.

This chain uses TRBV27 with TRBJ2-7; the match to TRBD1 covers 8 bases. V dropped 6 bases and J dropped 3; count of bases not matched to a gene: 1. The germline gives CDR1 MNHEY, CDR2 SMNVEV (reference sequence). The CDR3 sequence is 12 residues long. CDR3 loop: CASSTGGYEQYF. Written as DNA, the CDR3 is TGTGCCAGCAGCACAGGGGGCTACGAGCAGTACTTC.

This clone came up once. The gene calls are TRBV20-1 and TRBJ1-1; D is ambiguous. Germline V gene data show CDR1 as DFQATT and CDR2 as SNEGSKA (reference sequence). V was shortened by 0 bases and J by 7 bases, with 6 bases between the two germline ends. This CDR3 is 11 amino acids long. The CDR3 loop is CSARDRDEAFF. The DNA for the CDR3 is TGCAGTGCTAGAGATCGGGATGAAGCTTTCTTT.

The chain joins TRBV5-8 to TRBJ1-5; tentative D call: TRBD1 (5 bases). This CDR3 is built from 17 residues. Germline lookup yields CDR1 SGHTS and CDR2 YDEGEE. V lost 1 base to trimming and J lost 5 bases, with 19 bases between them. This CDR3 reads CASSLYFKRQSDQPQHF. The DNA of the CDR3 is TGTGCCAGCAGCTTGTATTTTAAGAGACAGAGCGATCAGCCCCAGCATTTT.

V is TRBV29-1 and J is TRBJ1-1, with D hard to call. V lost 2 bases, J lost 2 bases, and 9 bases lay in between. Germline CDR1 and CDR2: SQVTM and ANQGSEA. The CDR3 totals 13 residues. CDR3 DNA: TGCAGCGTTGAACCGGGTCTAAACACTGAAGCTTTCTTT. Its protein product is CSVEPGLNTEAFF.

The chain has TRBV2 and TRBJ1-1; D is unclear. CDR1 is SNHLY and CDR2 is FYNNEI in the germline V gene. The CDR3 is 15 residues long. V dropped 6 bases and J dropped 1 base, with 15 bases sitting between them. CDR3 sequence (DNA): TGTGCCAGCAGGAACGCCGCGGATCCGAACACTGAAGCTTTCTTT. Its protein is CASRNAADPNTEAFF.

The V call is TRBV30, the J call TRBJ2-1; D unclear. This CDR3 is built from 10 residues. The germline V gene has CDR1 GTSNPN and CDR2 SVGIG (reference sequence). V was clipped by 5 bases and J by 6 bases, with 5 bases between them. This CDR3 reads CAWSLNEQFF. Here the CDR3 DNA reads TGTGCCTGGTCGCTCAATGAGCAGTTCTTC.